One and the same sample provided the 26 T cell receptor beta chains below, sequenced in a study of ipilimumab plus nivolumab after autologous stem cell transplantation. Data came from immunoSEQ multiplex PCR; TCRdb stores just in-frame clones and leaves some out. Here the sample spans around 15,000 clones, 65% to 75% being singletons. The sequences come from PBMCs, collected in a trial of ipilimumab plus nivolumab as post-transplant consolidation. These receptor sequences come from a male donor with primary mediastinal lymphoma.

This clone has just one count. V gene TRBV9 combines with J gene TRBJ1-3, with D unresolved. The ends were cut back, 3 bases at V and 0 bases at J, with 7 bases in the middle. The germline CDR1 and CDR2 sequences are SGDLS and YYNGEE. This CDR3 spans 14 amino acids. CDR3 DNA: TGTGCCAGCAGCGCCTGGTCCTCTGGAAACACCATATATTTT. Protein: CASSAWSSGNTIYF.

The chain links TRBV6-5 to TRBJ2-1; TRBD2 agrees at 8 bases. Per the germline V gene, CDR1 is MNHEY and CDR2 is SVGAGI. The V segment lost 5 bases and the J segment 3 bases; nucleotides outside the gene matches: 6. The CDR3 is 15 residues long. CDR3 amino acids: CASSRRGANYNEQFF. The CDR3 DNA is TGTGCCAGCAGTCGGCGGGGGGCCAACTACAATGAGCAGTTCTTC.

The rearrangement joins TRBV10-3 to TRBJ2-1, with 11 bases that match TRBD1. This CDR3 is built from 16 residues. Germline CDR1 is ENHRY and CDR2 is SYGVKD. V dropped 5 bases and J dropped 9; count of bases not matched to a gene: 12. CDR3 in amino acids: CAISKSLDRGQGEQFF. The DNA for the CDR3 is TGTGCCATCAGTAAGAGCTTGGACAGGGGGCAGGGTGAGCAGTTCTTC.

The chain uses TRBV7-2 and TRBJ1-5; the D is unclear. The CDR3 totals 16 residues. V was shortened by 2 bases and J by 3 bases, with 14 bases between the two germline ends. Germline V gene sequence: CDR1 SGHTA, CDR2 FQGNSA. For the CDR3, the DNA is TGTGCCAGCAGCTTATCGGTCTGGCAGACCAATCAGCCCCAGCATTTT. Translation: CASSLSVWQTNQPQHF. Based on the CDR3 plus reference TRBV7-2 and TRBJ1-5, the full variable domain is GAGVSQSPSNKVTEKGKDVELRCDPISGHTALYWYRQSLGQGLEFLIYFQGNSAPDKSGLPSDRFSAERTGGSVSTLTIQRTQQEDSAVYLCASSLSVWQTNQPQHFGDGTRLSIL.

The CDR3: CASSPGLAGGSRNTGELFF. For the CDR3, the DNA is TGCGCCAGCAGCCCAGGACTAGCGGGAGGGTCCCGGAACACCGGGGAGCTGTTTTTT. The chain employs TRBV5-1 and TRBJ2-2, with 15 positions matching TRBD2. CDR3 length equals 19 residues. With V trimmed by 4 bases and J by 1 base, 8 bases remained unmatched. The germline V gene has CDR1 SGHRS and CDR2 YFSETQ. The full variable domain, in which reference TRBV5-1 and TRBJ2-2 provide the parts outside the CDR3, is KAGVTQTPRYLIKTRGQQVTLSCSPISGHRSVSWYQQTPGQGLQFLFEYFSETQRNKGNFPGRFSGRQFSNSRSEMNVSTLELGDSALYLCASSPGLAGGSRNTGELFFGEGSRLTVL.

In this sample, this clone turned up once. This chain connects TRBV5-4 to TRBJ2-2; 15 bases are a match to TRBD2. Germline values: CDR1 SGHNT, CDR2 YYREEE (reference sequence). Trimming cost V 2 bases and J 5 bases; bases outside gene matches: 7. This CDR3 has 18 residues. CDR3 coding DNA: TGTGCCAGCAGCTTCGGACTAGCGGGAGGGTCGCGGACCGGGGAGCTGTTTTTT. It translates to CASSFGLAGGSRTGELFF.

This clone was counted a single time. The CDR3 nucleotides read TGTGCCAGCAGCTTAGATACGGGGGGGTACGGGACCCAGTACTTC. Translating it yields CASSLDTGGYGTQYF. The V gene is TRBV7-9, the J gene TRBJ2-5; 8 bases align to TRBD2. V lost 1 base and J lost 7; bases outside the gene matches: 8. CDR3 size: 15 residues. In germline, CDR1 is SEHNR, CDR2 FQNEAQ (reference sequence).

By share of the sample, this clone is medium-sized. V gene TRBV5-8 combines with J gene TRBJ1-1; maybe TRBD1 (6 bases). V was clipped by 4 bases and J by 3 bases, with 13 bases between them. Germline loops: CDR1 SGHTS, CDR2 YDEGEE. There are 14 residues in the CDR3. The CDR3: CASSPRTAHTEAFF. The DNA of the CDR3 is TGTGCCAGCAGCCCCCGGACAGCTCACACTGAAGCTTTCTTT.

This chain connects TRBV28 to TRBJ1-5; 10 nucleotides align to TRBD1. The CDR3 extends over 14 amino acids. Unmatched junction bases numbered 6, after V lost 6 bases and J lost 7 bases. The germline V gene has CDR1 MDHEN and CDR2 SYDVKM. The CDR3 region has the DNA TGTGCCAGCAGCCCGACAGGGGGCGGACAGCCCCAGCATTTT. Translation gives CASSPTGGGQPQHF.

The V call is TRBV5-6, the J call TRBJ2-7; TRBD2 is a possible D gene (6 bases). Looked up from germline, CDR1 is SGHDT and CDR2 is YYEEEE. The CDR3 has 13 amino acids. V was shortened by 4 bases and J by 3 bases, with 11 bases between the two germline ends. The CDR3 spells CASSPGGNYEQYF. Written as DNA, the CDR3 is TGTGCCAGCAGCCCCGGAGGGAACTACGAGCAGTACTTC. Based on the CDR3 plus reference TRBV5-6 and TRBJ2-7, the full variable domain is DAGVTQSPTHLIKTRGQQVTLRCSPKSGHDTVSWYQQALGQGPQFIFQYYEEEERQRGNFPDRFSGHQFPNYSSELNVNALLLGDSALYLCASSPGGNYEQYFGPGTRLTVT.

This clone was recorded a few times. CDR3 region: CAWSHPRDLQGDEQYF. CDR3 in DNA: TGTGCCTGGAGTCATCCCCGGGACCTTCAGGGGGACGAGCAGTACTTC. The gene calls are TRBV30 and TRBJ2-7; 7 bases align to TRBD1. The CDR3 extends over 16 amino acids. V lost 2 bases, J lost 5 bases, and 15 bases stayed unmatched. The germline gives CDR1 GTSNPN, CDR2 SVGIG (reference sequence).

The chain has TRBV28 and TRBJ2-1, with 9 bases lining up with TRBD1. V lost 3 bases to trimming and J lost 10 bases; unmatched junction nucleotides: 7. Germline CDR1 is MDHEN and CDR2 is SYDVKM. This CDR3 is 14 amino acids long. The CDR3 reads CASSFSDRGGEQFF. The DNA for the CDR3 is TGTGCCAGCAGTTTCTCGGACAGGGGCGGGGAGCAGTTCTTC.

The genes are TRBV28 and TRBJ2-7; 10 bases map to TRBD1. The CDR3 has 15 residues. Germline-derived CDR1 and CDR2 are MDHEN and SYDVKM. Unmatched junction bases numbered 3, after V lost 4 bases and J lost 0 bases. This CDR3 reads CASSSGTGVSYEQYF. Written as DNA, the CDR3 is TGTGCCAGCAGTTCGGGGACAGGGGTCTCCTACGAGCAGTACTTC.

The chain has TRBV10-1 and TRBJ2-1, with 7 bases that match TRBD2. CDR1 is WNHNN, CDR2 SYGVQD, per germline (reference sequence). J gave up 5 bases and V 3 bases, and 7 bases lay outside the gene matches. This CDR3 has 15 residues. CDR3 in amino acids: CASSDWLAENNEQFF. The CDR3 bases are TGCGCCAGCAGTGACTGGCTAGCGGAAAACAATGAGCAGTTCTTC.

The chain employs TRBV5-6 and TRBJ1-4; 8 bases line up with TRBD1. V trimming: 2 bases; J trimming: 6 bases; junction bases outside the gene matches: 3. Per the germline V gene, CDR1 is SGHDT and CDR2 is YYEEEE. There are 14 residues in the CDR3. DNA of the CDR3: TGTGCCAGCAGCTTCGGACAGGGCGATGAAAAACTGTTTTTT. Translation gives CASSFGQGDEKLFF.

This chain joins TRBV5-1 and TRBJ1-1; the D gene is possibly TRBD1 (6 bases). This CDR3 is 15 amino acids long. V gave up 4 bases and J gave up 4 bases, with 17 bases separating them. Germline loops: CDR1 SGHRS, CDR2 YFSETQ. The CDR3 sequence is CASSPPSGEGTEAFF. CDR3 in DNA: TGCGCCAGCAGCCCGCCTTCAGGGGAAGGCACTGAAGCTTTCTTT.

This CDR3 is CAWSVGFGSTEAFF. In nucleotides, the CDR3 is TGTGCCTGGAGTGTGGGATTTGGGTCCACTGAAGCTTTCTTT. The V call is TRBV30, the J call TRBJ1-1; D is unresolved. Germline V gene lookup returns CDR1 GTSNPN and CDR2 SVGIG (reference sequence). This CDR3 has 14 residues. Trimming removed 0 bases from V and 4 bases from J, with 12 bases in between.

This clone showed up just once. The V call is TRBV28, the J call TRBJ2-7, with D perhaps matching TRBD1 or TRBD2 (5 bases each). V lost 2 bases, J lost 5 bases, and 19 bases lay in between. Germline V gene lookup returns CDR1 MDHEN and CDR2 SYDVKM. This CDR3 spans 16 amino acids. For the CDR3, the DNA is TGTGCCAGCAGTTTAGAGGGGATAAGGGGTATGGACGAGCAGTACTTC. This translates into CASSLEGIRGMDEQYF.

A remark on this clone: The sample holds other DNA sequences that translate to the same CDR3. CDR3: CASSDSTGELFF. Written as DNA, the CDR3 is TGTGCCAGCAGTGATTCAACCGGGGAGCTGTTTTTT. The rearrangement uses TRBV6-1 and TRBJ2-2; D is undetermined. Looked up from germline, CDR1 is MNHNS and CDR2 is SASEGT. The CDR3 runs to 12 residues. With 3 bases removed from V and 5 bases from J, the gap between germline ends came to 4 bases.

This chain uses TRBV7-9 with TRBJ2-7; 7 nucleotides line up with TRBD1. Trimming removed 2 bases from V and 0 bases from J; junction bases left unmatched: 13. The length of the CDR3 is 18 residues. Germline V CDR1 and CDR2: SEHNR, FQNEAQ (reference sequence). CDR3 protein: CASSLIDPGQVTSYEQYF. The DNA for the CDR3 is TGTGCCAGCAGCTTAATCGATCCCGGACAGGTAACCTCCTACGAGCAGTACTTC.

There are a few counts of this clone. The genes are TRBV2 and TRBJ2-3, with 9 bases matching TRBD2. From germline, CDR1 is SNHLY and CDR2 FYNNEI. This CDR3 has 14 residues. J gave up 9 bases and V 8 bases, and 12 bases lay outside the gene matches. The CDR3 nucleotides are TGTGCCAGCGGAGACAGCGGGGGGCGGGAGACGCAGTATTTT. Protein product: CASGDSGGRETQYF.

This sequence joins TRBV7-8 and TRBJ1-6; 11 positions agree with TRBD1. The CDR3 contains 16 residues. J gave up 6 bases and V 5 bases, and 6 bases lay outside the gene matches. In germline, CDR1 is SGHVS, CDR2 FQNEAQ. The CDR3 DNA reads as TGTGCCAGCAGCGCCCGGGACAGGGGGTCTAATTCACCCCTCCACTTT. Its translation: CASSARDRGSNSPLHF. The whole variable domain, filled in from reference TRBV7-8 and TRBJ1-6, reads GAGVSQSPRYKVAKRGQDVALRCDPISGHVSLFWYQQALGQGPEFLTYFQNEAQLDKSGLPSDRFFAERPEGSVSTLKIQRTQQEDSAVYLCASSARDRGSNSPLHFGNGTRLTVT.

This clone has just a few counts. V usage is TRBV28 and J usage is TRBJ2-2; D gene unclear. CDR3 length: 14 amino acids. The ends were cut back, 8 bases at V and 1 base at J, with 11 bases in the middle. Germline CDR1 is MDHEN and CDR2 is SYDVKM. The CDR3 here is CASQRFLNTGELFF. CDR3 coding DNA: TGTGCCAGCCAACGGTTTTTGAACACCGGGGAGCTGTTTTTT.

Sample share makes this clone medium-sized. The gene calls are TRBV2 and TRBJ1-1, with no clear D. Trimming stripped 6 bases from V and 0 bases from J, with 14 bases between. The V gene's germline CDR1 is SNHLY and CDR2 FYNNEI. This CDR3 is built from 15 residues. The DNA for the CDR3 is TGTGCCAGCAGCCCCCCCGGAGAGATGAACACTGAAGCTTTCTTT. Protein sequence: CASSPPGEMNTEAFF.

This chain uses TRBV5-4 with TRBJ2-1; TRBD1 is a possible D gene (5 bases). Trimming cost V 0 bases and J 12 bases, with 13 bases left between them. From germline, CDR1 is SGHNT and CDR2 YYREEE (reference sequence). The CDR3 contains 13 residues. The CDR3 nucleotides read TGTGCCAGCAGCTTGGTTGCAGGGCGAGGGCAGTTCTTC. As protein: CASSLVAGRGQFF.

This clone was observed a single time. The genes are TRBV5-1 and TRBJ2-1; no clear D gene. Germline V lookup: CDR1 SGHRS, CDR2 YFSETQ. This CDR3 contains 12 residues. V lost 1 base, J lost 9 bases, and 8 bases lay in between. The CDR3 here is CASSLNRAEQFF. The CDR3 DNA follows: TGCGCCAGCAGCTTGAACAGAGCTGAGCAGTTCTTC.